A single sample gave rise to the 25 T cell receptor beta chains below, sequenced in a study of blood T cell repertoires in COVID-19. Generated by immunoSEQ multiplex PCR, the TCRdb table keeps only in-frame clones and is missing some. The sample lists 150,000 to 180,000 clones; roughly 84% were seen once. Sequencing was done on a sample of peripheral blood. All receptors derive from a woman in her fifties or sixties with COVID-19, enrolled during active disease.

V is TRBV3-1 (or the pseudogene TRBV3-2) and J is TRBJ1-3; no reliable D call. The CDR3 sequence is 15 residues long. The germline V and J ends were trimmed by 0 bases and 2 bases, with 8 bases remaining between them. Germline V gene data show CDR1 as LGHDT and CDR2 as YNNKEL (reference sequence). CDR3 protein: CASSQDFQAGNTIYF. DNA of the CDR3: TGTGCCAGCAGCCAAGATTTCCAGGCTGGAAACACCATATATTTT.

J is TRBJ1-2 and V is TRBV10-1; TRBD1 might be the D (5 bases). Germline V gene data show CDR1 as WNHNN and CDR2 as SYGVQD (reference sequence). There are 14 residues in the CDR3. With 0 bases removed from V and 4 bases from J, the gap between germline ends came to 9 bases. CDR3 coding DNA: TGCGCCAGCAGTGAGTCGGGCAGGGCCTATGGCTACACCTTC. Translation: CASSESGRAYGYTF.

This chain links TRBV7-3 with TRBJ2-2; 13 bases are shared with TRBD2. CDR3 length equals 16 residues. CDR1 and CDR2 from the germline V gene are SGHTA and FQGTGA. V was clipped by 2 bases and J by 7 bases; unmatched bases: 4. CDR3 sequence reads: CASSLPLAGGIGELFF. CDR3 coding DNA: TGTGCCAGCAGCTTACCACTAGCGGGAGGGATCGGGGAGCTGTTTTTT.

CDR3 protein: CASSLVRGNTEAFF. CDR3 coding DNA: TGTGCCAGCAGCTTAGTTCGGGGAAACACTGAAGCTTTCTTT. The chain is built from TRBV7-8 and TRBJ1-1; D not resolved. Deletions cut 1 base from V and 2 bases from J, with 8 bases between. CDR1 is SGHVS, CDR2 FQNEAQ, per germline. The CDR3 has 14 residues.

The CDR3 nucleotides are TGTGCCAGCAGTGGGAGGGCCCGGGACATAGTCATGCACTTT. Protein: CASSGRARDIVMHF. The chain has TRBV28 and TRBJ1-6; D may be TRBD1 (6 bases). The V and J ends lost 5 bases and 19 bases respectively, with 24 bases between them. The CDR3 runs 14 residues. Germline CDR1 and CDR2: MDHEN and SYDVKM.

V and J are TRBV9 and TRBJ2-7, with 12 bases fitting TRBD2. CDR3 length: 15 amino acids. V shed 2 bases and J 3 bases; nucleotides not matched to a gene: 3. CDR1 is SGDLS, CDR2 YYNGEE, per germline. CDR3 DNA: TGTGCCAGCAGCGTCGGACTAGCGGGGATCTACGAGCAGTACTTC. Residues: CASSVGLAGIYEQYF.

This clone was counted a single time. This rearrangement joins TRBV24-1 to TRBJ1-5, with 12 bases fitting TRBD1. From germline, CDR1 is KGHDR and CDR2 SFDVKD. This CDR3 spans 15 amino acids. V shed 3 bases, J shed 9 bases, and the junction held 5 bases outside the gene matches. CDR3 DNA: TGTGCCACCAGTGATGGGGGGACAGGGGGCCGGCCCCAGCATTTT. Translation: CATSDGGTGGRPQHF.

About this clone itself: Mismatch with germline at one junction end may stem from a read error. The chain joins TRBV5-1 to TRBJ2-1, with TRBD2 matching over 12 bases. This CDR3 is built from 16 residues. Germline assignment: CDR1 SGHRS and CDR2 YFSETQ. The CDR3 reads CASSPTSGGLYDEQFF. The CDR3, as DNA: TGCGCCAGCAGCCCCACTAGCGGGGGGCTCTACGATGAGCAGTTCTTC.

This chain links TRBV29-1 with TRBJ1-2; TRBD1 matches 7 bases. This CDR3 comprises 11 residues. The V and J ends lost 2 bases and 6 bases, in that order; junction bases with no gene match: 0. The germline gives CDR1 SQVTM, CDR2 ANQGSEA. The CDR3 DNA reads TGCAGCGTTGAACAGGGGGATGGCTACACCTTC. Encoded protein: CSVEQGDGYTF.

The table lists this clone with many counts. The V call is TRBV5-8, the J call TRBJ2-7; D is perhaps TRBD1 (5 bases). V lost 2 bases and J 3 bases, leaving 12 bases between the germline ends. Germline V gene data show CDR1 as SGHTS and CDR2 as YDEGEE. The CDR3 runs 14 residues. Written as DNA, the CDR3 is TGTGCCAGCAGCTTTTGGCAGGGTCACTACGAGCAGTACTTC. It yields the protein CASSFWQGHYEQYF.

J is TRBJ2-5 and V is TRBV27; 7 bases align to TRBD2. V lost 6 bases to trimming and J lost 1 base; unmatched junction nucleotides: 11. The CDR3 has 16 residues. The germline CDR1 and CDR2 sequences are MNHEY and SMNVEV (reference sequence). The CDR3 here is CASRRGVGWSQETQYF. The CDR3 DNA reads TGTGCCAGCAGACGGGGGGTTGGGTGGTCCCAAGAGACCCAGTACTTC.

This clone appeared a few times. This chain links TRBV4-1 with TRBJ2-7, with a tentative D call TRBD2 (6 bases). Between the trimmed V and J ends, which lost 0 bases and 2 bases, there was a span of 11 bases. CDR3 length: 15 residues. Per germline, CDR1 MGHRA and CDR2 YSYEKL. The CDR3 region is CASSQEGGTPYEQYF. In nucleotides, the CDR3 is TGCGCCAGCAGCCAAGAAGGCGGGACCCCCTACGAGCAGTACTTC.

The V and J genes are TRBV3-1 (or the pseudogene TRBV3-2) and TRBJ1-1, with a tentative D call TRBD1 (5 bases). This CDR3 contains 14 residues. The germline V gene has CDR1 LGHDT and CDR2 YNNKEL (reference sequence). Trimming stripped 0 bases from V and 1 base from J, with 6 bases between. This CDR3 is CASSQDRGNTEAFF. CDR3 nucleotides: TGTGCCAGCAGCCAAGATAGGGGGAACACTGAAGCTTTCTTT.

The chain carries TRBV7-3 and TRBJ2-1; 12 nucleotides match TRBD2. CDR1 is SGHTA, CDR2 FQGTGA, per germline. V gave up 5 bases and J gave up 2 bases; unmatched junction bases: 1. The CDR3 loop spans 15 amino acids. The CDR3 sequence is CASSASGRAYNEQFF. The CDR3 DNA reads TGTGCCAGCAGCGCTAGCGGGAGGGCCTACAATGAGCAGTTCTTC. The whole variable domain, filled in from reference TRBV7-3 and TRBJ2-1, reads GAGVSQTPSNKVTEKGKYVELRCDPISGHTALYWYRQSLGQGPEFLIYFQGTGAADDSGLPNDRFFAVRPEGSVSTLKIQRTERGDSAVYLCASSASGRAYNEQFFGPGTRLTVL.

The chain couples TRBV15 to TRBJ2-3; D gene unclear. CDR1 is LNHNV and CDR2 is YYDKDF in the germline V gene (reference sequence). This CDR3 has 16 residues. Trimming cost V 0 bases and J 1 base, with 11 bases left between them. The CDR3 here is CATSRDGVVGTDTQYF. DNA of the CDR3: TGTGCCACCAGCAGAGATGGAGTAGTGGGCACAGATACGCAGTATTTT.

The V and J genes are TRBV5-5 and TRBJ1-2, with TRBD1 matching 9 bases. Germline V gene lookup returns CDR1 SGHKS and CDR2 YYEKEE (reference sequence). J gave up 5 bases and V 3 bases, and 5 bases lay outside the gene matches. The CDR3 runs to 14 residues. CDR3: CASSWTTGGYGYTF. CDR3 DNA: TGTGCCAGCAGCTGGACGACAGGGGGTTATGGCTACACCTTC.

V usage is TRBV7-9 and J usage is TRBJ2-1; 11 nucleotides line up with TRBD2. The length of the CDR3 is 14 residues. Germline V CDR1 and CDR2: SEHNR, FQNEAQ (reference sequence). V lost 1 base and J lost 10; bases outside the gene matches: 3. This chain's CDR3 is CASSLVASGGEQFF. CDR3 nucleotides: TGTGCCAGCAGCTTAGTGGCTAGCGGGGGGGAGCAGTTCTTC.

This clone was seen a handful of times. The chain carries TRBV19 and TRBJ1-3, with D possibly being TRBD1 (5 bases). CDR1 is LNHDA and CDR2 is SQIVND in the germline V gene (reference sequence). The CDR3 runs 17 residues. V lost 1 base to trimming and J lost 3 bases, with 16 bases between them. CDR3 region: CASSIAIGGSRGNTIYF. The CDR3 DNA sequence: TGTGCCAGTAGTATAGCCATCGGGGGGAGCCGTGGAAACACCATATATTTT.

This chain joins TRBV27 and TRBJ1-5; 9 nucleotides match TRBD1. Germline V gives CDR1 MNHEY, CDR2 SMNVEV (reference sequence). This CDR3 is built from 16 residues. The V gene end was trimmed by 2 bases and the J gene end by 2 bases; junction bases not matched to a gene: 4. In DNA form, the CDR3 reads TGTGCCAGCAGTTTAGCACAGGGGGCTGGCAATCAGCCCCAGCATTTT. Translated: CASSLAQGAGNQPQHF.

For the CDR3, the DNA is TGTGCCAGCTCACCAGAAGCTCCGGGACAGATTAATGAAAAACTGTTTTTT. Encoded protein: CASSPEAPGQINEKLFF. The rearrangement joins TRBV18 to TRBJ1-4, with 7 nucleotides matching TRBD1. This CDR3 comprises 17 residues. CDR1 is KGHSH and CDR2 is LQKENI in the germline V gene. Losses at the gene ends were 2 bases for V and 4 bases for J; bases not matched to a gene: 10.

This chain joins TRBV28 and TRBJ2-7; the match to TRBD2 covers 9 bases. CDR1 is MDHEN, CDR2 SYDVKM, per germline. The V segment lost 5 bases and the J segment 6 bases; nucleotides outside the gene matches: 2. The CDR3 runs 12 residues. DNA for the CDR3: TGTGCCAGCAGTCTACTAGCGGGCGAGCAGTACTTC. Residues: CASSLLAGEQYF.

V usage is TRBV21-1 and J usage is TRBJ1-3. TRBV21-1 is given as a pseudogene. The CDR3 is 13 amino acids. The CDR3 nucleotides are TGTGCCAGCAGTCAACCACGGGGAAACACCATATATTTT. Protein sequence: CASSQPRGNTIYF.

CDR3 DNA sequence: TGTGCCAGCAGCACGGGACAGCACATGGCTTTCTCACCCCTCCACTTT. It yields the protein CASSTGQHMAFSPLHF. This chain links TRBV5-4 with TRBJ1-6; the match to TRBD1 covers 7 bases. There are 16 residues in the CDR3. V lost 4 bases and J lost 10; bases outside the gene matches: 14. Germline V gives CDR1 SGHNT, CDR2 YYREEE (reference sequence).

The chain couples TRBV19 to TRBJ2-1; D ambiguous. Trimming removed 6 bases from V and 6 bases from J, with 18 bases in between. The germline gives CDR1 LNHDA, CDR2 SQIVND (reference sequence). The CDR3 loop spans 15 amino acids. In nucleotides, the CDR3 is TGTGCCAGTAGCCCCTCGGCGGCAAACTTCAATGAGCAGTTCTTC. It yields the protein CASSPSAANFNEQFF.

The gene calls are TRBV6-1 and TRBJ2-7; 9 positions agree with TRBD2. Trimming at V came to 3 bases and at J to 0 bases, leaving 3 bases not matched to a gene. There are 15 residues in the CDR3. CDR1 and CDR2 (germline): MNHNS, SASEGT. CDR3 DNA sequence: TGTGCCAGCAGTGATATTAGCGGGAGCTCCTACGAGCAGTACGTC. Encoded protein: CASSDISGSSYEQYV.